This T cell receptor beta chain was captured in a study of radiation and T cells in renal cell carcinoma. Regarding this clone: What it binds is unknown.

V gave up 7 bases and J gave up 4 bases, with 14 bases separating them. The germline V gene has CDR1 MNHNY and CDR2 SVGAGI (reference sequence). The CDR3 length is 14 residues. The time point is: baseline pretreatment blood. Treatment specified: 15 Gy SBRT to primary tumor, nephrectomy 4 weeks later. The patient's renal cell carcinoma had clear cell pathology. Study-level findings and limits: Top tumor clonotypes rose in blood 2 weeks post-radiation, then contracted.

Here immunoSEQ multiplex PCR was the method, and the copy in TCRdb shows in-frame clones only, minus some. Of about 61,000 clones listed, over 70% are singletons. The material sequenced was blood, taken from a patient whose treatment included radiotherapy and nephrectomy. This sequence joins TRBV6-6 and TRBJ1-3, with D unclear. The clonotype comes from a man in his fifties or sixties with renal cell carcinoma. This chain's CDR3 is CASTPGVLGNTIYF. For the CDR3, the DNA is TGTGCCAGCACCCCGGGAGTATTAGGAAACACCATATATTTT.